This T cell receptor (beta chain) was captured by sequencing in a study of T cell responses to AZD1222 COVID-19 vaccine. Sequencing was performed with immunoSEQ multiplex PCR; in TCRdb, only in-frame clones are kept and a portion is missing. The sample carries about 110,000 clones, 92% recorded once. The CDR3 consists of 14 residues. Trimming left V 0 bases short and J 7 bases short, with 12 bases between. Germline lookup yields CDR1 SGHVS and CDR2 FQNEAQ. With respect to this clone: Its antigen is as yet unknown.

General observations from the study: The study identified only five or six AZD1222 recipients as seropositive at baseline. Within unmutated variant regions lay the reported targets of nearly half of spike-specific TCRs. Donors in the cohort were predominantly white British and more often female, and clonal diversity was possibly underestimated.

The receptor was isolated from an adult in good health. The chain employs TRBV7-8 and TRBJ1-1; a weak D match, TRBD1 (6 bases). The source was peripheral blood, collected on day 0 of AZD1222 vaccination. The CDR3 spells CASSLAGRGLEAFF. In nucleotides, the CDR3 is TGTGCCAGCAGCTTAGCGGGGCGGGGGCTTGAAGCTTTCTTT.